The present T cell receptor beta chain was sequenced within a study of T cell responses to AZD1222 COVID-19 vaccine. Notes on the study in general: The CD4 TCRs associated with vaccination extended across spike and predominated at 160-218 and 743-854. Of spike-specific TCRs, nearly half reportedly target regions left unmutated in variants.

On this clone itself: Its matching antigen is unknown.

Produced via immunoSEQ multiplex PCR; TCRdb's table is partial and in-frame only. The table records some 150,000 clones, 93% of them present only once. The sample here was peripheral blood, taken on day 0 of AZD1222 vaccination. This sequence originates from an adult in good health.

The CDR3, as DNA: TGTGCCAGCAGCCGGACGGTGATCTCCTACAATGAGCAGTTCTTC. This translates into CASSRTVISYNEQFF. V usage is TRBV3-1 (or the pseudogene TRBV3-2) and J usage is TRBJ2-1; D unresolved. The CDR3 is made up of 15 amino acids. Germline CDR1 reads LGHDT; CDR2 reads YNNKEL (reference sequence). Trimming stripped 4 bases from V and 0 bases from J, with 10 bases between.